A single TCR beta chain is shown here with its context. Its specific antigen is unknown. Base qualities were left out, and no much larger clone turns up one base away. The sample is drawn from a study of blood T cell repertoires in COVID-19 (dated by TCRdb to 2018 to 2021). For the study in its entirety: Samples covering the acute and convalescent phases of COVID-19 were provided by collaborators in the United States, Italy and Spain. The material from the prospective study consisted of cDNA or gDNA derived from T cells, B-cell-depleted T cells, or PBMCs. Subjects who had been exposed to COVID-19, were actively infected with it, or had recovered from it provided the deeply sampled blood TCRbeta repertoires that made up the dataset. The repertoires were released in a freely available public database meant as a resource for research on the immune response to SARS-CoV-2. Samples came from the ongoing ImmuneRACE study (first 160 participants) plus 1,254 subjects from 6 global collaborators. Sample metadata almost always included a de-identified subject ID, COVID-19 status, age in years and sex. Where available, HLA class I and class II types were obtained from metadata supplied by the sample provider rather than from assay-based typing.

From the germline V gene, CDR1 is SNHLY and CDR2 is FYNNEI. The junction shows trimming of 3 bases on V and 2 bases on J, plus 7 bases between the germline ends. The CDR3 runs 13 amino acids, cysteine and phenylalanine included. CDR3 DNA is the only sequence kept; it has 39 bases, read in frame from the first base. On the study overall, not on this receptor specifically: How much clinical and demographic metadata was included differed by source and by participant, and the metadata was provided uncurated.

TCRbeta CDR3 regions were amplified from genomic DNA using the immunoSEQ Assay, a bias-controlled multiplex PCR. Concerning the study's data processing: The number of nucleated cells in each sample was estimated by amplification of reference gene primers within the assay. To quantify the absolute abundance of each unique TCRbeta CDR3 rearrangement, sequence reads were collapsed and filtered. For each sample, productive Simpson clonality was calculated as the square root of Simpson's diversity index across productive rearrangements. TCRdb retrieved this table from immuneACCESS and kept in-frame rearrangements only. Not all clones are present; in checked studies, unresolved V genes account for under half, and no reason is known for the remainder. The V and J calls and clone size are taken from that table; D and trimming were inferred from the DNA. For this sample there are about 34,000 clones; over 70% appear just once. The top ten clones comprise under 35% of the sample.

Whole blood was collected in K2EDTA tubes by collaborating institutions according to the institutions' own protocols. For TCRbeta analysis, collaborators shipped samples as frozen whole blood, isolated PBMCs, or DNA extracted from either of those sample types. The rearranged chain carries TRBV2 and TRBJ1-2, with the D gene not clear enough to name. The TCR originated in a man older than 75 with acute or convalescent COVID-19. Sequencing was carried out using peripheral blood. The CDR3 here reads CASSEGRNYGYTF. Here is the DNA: TGTGCCAGCAGTGAGGGCAGGAACTATGGCTACACCTTC.